The rows below give T cell receptor beta chains drawn from one sample of a study of T cells in Graves' hyperthyroidism and ophthalmopathy. TCRdb passed the multiplex PCR reads through MiXCR, listing each CDR3 protein once. The table includes about 660,000 distinct CDR3 sequences, about 45% detected once. The sample consisted of peripheral blood or thyroid tissue (not recorded which). The receptors stem from an adult man with Graves' disease, either hyperthyroidism or ophthalmopathy (not recorded which). The CDR3 runs from the conserved cysteine through the conserved F or W. The D gene is left open where the match is weak. Clone size appears in some rows only: once, few, many, or a class for an expanded clone.

TRBJ1-4 | NA | TRBV21-1 | NA | 16 | TGTGCCAGCAGCGAAGGGACAGGGGTCTCTAATGAAAAACTGTTTTTT | CASSEGTGVSNEKLFF
TRBJ2-6 | NA | TRBV2 | NA | 15 | TGTGCCAGCAGTTACCTTTCGACGGGGGCCAACGTCCTGACTTTC | CASSYLSTGANVLTF
TRBJ2-7 | NA | TRBV7-9 | NA | 14 | TGTGCCAGCAACTCGGGCCCGAGCTCCTACGAGCAGTACTTC | CASNSGPSSYEQYF
TRBJ2-5 | NA | TRBV15 | NA | 15 | TGTGCCACCAGCAGAGGGGCTGGGTTCGGTGAGACCCAGTACTTC | CATSRGAGFGETQYF
TRBJ1-2 | TRBD1 | TRBV5-8 | many | 14 | TGTGCCAGCAGCTCGCGGACAGGGAACTATGGCTACACCTTC | CASSSRTGNYGYTF
TRBJ1-4 | TRBD1 | TRBV2 | many | 14 | TGTGCCAGCAACGGACAGGGGATTAATGAAAAACTGTTTTTT | CASNGQGINEKLFF
TRBJ1-1 | TRBD1 | TRBV19 | NA | 16 | TGTGCCAGTAGACTCCGGACAGGGGTAACGGACACTGAAGCTTTCTTT | CASRLRTGVTDTEAFF
TRBJ2-7 | TRBD2 | TRBV2 | NA | 14 | TGTGCCAGCACCAAGCGGGGACGTACCTACGAGCAGTACTTC | CASTKRGRTYEQYF
TRBJ2-2 | TRBD2 | TRBV5-1 | NA | 18 | TGCGCCAGCAGCGCGACAGGGTCGCTAGCGGGAAACACCGGGGAGCTGTTTTTT | CASSATGSLAGNTGELFF
TRBJ2-2 | TRBD1 | TRBV7-4 | NA | 18 | TGTGCCAGCAGCCCAGACTTCCGGGACAGGGAGAACACCGGGGAGCTGTTTTTT | CASSPDFRDRENTGELFF
TRBJ1-6 | NA | TRBV7-8 | NA | 14 | TGTGCCAGCAGCGTGGGCTCCTATAATTCACCCCTCCACTTT | CASSVGSYNSPLHF
TRBJ1-6 | NA | TRBV11-2 | NA | 16 | TGTGCCAGCAGCTTACAAGAAAGCTCCTATAATTCACCCCTCCACTTT | CASSLQESSYNSPLHF
TRBJ2-5 | TRBD2 | TRBV7-9 | many | 14 | TGTGCCAGCAGCGCACCGACTAGCTGGGAGACCCAGTACTTC | CASSAPTSWETQYF
TRBJ1-2 | NA | TRBV5-1 | few | 15 | TGCGCCAGCAGCTTGACTCCAGGCCTGAACTATGGCTACACCTTC | CASSLTPGLNYGYTF
TRBJ1-4 | TRBD1 | TRBV7-9 | NA | 14 | TGTGTCAGCAGCTCGACAGGGAGTAATGAAAAACTGTTTTTT | CVSSSTGSNEKLFF
TRBJ2-2 | TRBD1 | TRBV20-1 | NA | 13 | TGCAGTGCTCCTCAGGGGGTGAACGGGGAGCTGTTTTTT | CSAPQGVNGELFF
TRBJ1-5 | NA | TRBV5-6 | few | 13 | TGTGCCAGCAGCCCGGGGGAGGGGGGGCCCCAGCATTTT | CASSPGEGGPQHF
TRBJ2-7 | NA | TRBV20-1 | NA | 12 | TGCAGTGCTAGGGGACACTCCTACGAGCAGTACTTC | CSARGHSYEQYF
TRBJ2-7 | TRBD1 | TRBV2 | NA | 15 | TGTGCCAGCAGCTTCCCGGGACAGGGGGAATACGAGCAGTACTTC | CASSFPGQGEYEQYF
TRBJ2-7 | NA | TRBV3-1 | NA | 12 | TGTGCCAGCAGCCAAGGGTTTGACGAGCAGTACTTC | CASSQGFDEQYF
TRBJ1-2 | TRBD1 | TRBV27 | once | 14 | TGTGCCAGCAGCCCCGGGACAGGGATGGGTGGCTACACCTTC | CASSPGTGMGGYTF
TRBJ2-7 | NA | TRBV19 | NA | 16 | TGTGCCAGTAGTCCTTCGACAGGACCCCACTCAACCGAGCAGTACTTC | CASSPSTGPHSTEQYF
TRBJ1-5 | NA | TRBV9 | NA | 15 | TGTGCCAGCAGCGTAGCCCCCTCTCCGACGGAGCCCCAGCATTTT | CASSVAPSPTEPQHF
TRBJ1-1 | NA | TRBV7-9 | few | 14 | TGTGCCAGCAGCTTGGCAGGGGTTTTCACTGAAGCTTTCTTT | CASSLAGVFTEAFF
TRBJ1-2 | TRBD1 | TRBV5-6 | few | 14 | TGTGCCAGCAGCTCCGACAGGGGAGGGTATGGCTACACCTTC | CASSSDRGGYGYTF
TRBJ1-2 | TRBD1 | TRBV9 | NA | 12 | TGTGCCAGCAGCGCCTCAGGGGGTGGCTACACCTTC | CASSASGGGYTF
TRBJ2-2 | TRBD2 | TRBV7-9 | NA | 16 | TGTGCCAGCAGCTTAGTTGGCACTAGCGCCGCCGGGGAGCTGTTTTTT | CASSLVGTSAAGELFF
TRBJ1-6 | NA | TRBV2 | NA | 15 | TGTGCCAGCCAAGTTACCAGGGGCCCGGATTCACCCCTCCACTTT | CASQVTRGPDSPLHF
TRBJ1-2 | NA | TRBV19 | NA | 16 | TGTGCCACCCGCCGCGACAAGCTCGGCGCTAACTATGGCTACACCTTC | CATRRDKLGANYGYTF
TRBJ1-1 | NA | TRBV6-1 | many | 15 | TGTGCCAGCAGTGAAGAGTTGGGGGGAAGCACTGAAGCTTTCTTT | CASSEELGGSTEAFF
TRBJ1-5 | NA | TRBV6-6 | few | 15 | TGTGCCAGCAGTTGGGGTCCCCCTTATGATCCCCCCCAGCATTTT | CASSWGPPYDPPQHF
TRBJ2-5 | NA | TRBV2 | NA | 14 | TGTGCCAGCGTGTACAGGACAGCTCAAGAGACCCAGTACTTC | CASVYRTAQETQYF
TRBJ1-1 | NA | TRBV20-1 | once | 16 | TGCAGTGCTAGAGCTAACGGACGGGGACGGGGCACTGAAGCTTTCTTT | CSARANGRGRGTEAFF
TRBJ2-5 | NA | TRBV20-1 | NA | 13 | TGCAGTGCTAGCTGTCGGGCCTACGAGACCCAGTACTTC | CSASCRAYETQYF
TRBJ2-6 | TRBD1 | TRBV2 | NA | 17 | TGTGCCAGCAGTGAGGGGACAGCCAACTATGGGGCCAACGTCCTGACTTTC | CASSEGTANYGANVLTF
TRBJ1-6 | NA | TRBV7-9 | NA | 16 | TGTGCCAGCAGCCGGGGGCAGGCGAAATATAATTCACCCCTCCACTTT | CASSRGQAKYNSPLHF
TRBJ1-2 | NA | TRBV5-1 | many | 14 | TGTGCCAGCAGCTTAACTTCAGGGAACTATGGCTACACCTTC | CASSLTSGNYGYTF
TRBJ2-2 | NA | TRBV7-3 | NA | 14 | TGTGCCAGCAGTTTAATCCAAGGGCCCGGGGAGCTGTTTTTT | CASSLIQGPGELFF
TRBJ1-1 | NA | TRBV7-2 | NA | 13 | TGTGCCAGCAGCCCCTATCTGAACACTGAAGCTTTCTTT | CASSPYLNTEAFF
TRBJ2-5 | TRBD2 | TRBV5-1 | few | 14 | TGCGCCAGCAGCCGGTCGCCGGGGGGAGAGACCCAGTACTTC | CASSRSPGGETQYF
TRBJ2-7 | NA | TRBV2 | many | 14 | TGTGCCAGCAGGCCGGGCGGGTCCTGGGACGAGCAGTACTTC | CASRPGGSWDEQYF
TRBJ1-2 | NA | TRBV20-1 | NA | 15 | TGCAGTGCTAGAGATGATCGGACGTTGGACTATGGCTACACCTTC | CSARDDRTLDYGYTF